Below, 24 T cell receptor beta chains from the same sample are listed, as sequenced in a study of blood T cell repertoires in COVID-19. Assay used: immunoSEQ multiplex PCR; TCRdb lists only in-frame clones, some missing. The data show approximately 500,000 clones, with roughly 88% seen just once and approximately 3.2% held by the top ten. The sample taken for sequencing was peripheral blood. The receptors derive from a human donor in a cohort sampled during active COVID-19.

This clone appeared a few times. The chain couples TRBV3-1 (or the pseudogene TRBV3-2) to TRBJ1-1, with TRBD1 identical over 9 bases. CDR3 length equals 14 residues. Germline loops: CDR1 LGHDT, CDR2 YNNKEL (reference sequence). The ends lost 0 bases at V and 7 bases at J; junction bases unmatched: 3. The CDR3: CASSQDWDRDEAFF. As DNA, the CDR3 is TGTGCCAGCAGCCAAGATTGGGACAGGGATGAAGCTTTCTTT.

This chain connects TRBV11-2 to TRBJ2-7; no firm D call. The germline V and J ends were trimmed by 3 bases and 3 bases, with 12 bases remaining between them. The germline CDR1 and CDR2 sequences are SGHAT and FQNNGV. This CDR3 comprises 14 residues. For the CDR3, the DNA is TGTGCCAGCAGCTTTTCGGGTGCTAACTACGAGCAGTACTTC. Translated, it gives CASSFSGANYEQYF.

This clone was found a few times. This chain uses TRBV5-4 with TRBJ2-1; D remains ambiguous. The V end lost 2 bases, the J end lost 5 bases, and 8 bases lay between the germline ends. CDR1 is SGHNT, CDR2 YYREEE, per germline (reference sequence). The CDR3 consists of 13 residues. The CDR3 is CASSLAGNNEQFF. CDR3 DNA: TGTGCCAGCAGCTTAGCTGGTAACAATGAGCAGTTCTTC.

The rearrangement joins TRBV6-6 to TRBJ1-6; D is unclear. V was cut by 6 bases and J by 9 bases, with 9 bases left in between. The CDR3 has 12 amino acids. The V gene's germline CDR1 is MNHNY and CDR2 SVGAGI (reference sequence). The CDR3 region has the DNA TGTGCCAGCAGCCCAGAGGGTTCACCCCTCCACTTT. This sequence encodes CASSPEGSPLHF.

The table lists this clone with a count of one. This chain joins TRBV19 and TRBJ1-1, with D unclear. Germline-derived CDR1 and CDR2 are LNHDA and SQIVND (reference sequence). This CDR3 region has 14 residues. Trimming left V 3 bases short and J 1 base short, with 9 bases between. CDR3 loop: CASSIRSRNTEAFF. CDR3 bases: TGTGCCAGTAGTATCCGAAGTAGGAACACTGAAGCTTTCTTT.

V is TRBV30 and J is TRBJ2-3; no reliable D call. Germline CDR1 and CDR2: GTSNPN and SVGIG (reference sequence). Trimming took off 0 bases at V and 1 base at J, with 11 bases between the two ends. CDR3 length: 15 residues. The DNA for the CDR3 is TGTGCCTGGAGTGTAGTCGGCGGAGGCACAGATACGCAGTATTTT. The encoded protein is CAWSVVGGGTDTQYF.

The V call is TRBV19, the J call TRBJ1-1, with D perhaps matching TRBD1 (5 bases). Deletions cut 8 bases from V and 4 bases from J, with 11 bases between. The CDR3 totals 12 residues. Germline V gene data show CDR1 as LNHDA and CDR2 as SQIVND (reference sequence). CDR3 in DNA: TGTGCCAGTCGGGGAGGGGTCACTGAAGCTTTCTTT. Encoded protein: CASRGGVTEAFF. Complete variable domain (other parts from reference TRBV19 and TRBJ1-1): DGGITQSPKYLFRKEGQNVTLSCEQNLNHDAMYWYRQDPGQGLRLIYYSQIVNDFQKGDIAEGYSVSREKKESFPLTVTSAQKNPTAFYLCASRGGVTEAFFGQGTRLTVV.

This clone was seen once. The chain recombines TRBV5-1 with TRBJ2-1, with 7 bases aligning to TRBD2. The ends lost 0 bases at V and 2 bases at J; junction bases unmatched: 2. This CDR3 has 15 residues. The germline V gene has CDR1 SGHRS and CDR2 YFSETQ. CDR3 region: CASSLDSGAYNEQFF. CDR3 DNA sequence: TGCGCCAGCAGCTTGGACAGCGGGGCCTACAATGAGCAGTTCTTC.

CDR3 in amino acids: CASRRTSGPYEQYF. DNA for the CDR3: TGCGCCAGCAGAAGGACTAGCGGCCCCTACGAGCAGTACTTC. J is TRBJ2-7 and V is TRBV5-1, with 10 nucleotides matching TRBD2. J lost 2 bases, V lost 5 bases, and 4 bases had no gene match. Germline values: CDR1 SGHRS, CDR2 YFSETQ. There are 14 residues in the CDR3.

J is TRBJ1-1 and V is TRBV5-1; D is uncertain. V shed 1 base and J shed 1 base, with 8 bases lying between them. Germline CDR1 SGHRS, CDR2 YFSETQ. The CDR3 sequence is 14 residues long. CDR3 region: CASSLRRQNTEAFF. The CDR3 DNA follows: TGCGCCAGCAGCTTGAGAAGACAGAACACTGAAGCTTTCTTT. Looking up the rest from reference TRBV5-1 and TRBJ1-1 gives the full variable domain: KAGVTQTPRYLIKTRGQQVTLSCSPISGHRSVSWYQQTPGQGLQFLFEYFSETQRNKGNFPGRFSGRQFSNSRSEMNVSTLELGDSALYLCASSLRRQNTEAFFGQGTRLTVV.

This clone was seen a handful of times. The chain combines TRBV5-5 with TRBJ2-2, with 12 bases lining up with TRBD2. Germline loops: CDR1 SGHKS, CDR2 YYEKEE (reference sequence). The CDR3 contains 17 residues. V lost 4 bases, J lost 6 bases, and 10 bases stayed unmatched. The CDR3 bases are TGTGCCAGCAGCCCCTCCCTGGGACTAGCGGGCCCCGGGGAGCTGTTTTTT. This translates into CASSPSLGLAGPGELFF.

The chain joins TRBV6-5 to TRBJ2-1; D is perhaps TRBD1 (6 bases). The germline V gene encodes CDR1 MNHEY and CDR2 SVGAGI. Trimming pared 5 bases from V and 4 bases from J, leaving 12 bases between. The CDR3 loop spans 14 amino acids. DNA of the CDR3: TGTGCCAGCAGTCGCGGGCAGGGGTACAATGAGCAGTTCTTC. Encoded protein: CASSRGQGYNEQFF.

This sequence joins TRBV24-1 and TRBJ2-1; 11 bases map to TRBD2. This CDR3 is 14 amino acids long. Germline CDR1 reads KGHDR; CDR2 reads SFDVKD. With V trimmed by 9 bases and J by 6 bases, 6 bases remained unmatched. The CDR3 reads CATSTSGTFNEQFF. The CDR3 DNA reads as TGTGCCACCTCGACTAGCGGGACTTTCAATGAGCAGTTCTTC.

In regard to this clone: At one of its ends the junction is not consistent with the germline gene, which may arise from a read error. The J gene is TRBJ2-2, the V gene TRBV5-1; D is perhaps TRBD1 (5 bases). Germline V CDR1 and CDR2: SGHRS, YFSETQ. CDR3 length equals 15 residues. CDR3 residues: CASSSSSRGTEELFF. The CDR3, as DNA: TGCGCCAGCAGCTCCAGCTCTAGGGGCACCGAGGAGCTGTTTTTT. Full variable domain (remainder filled in from reference TRBV5-1 and TRBJ2-2): KAGVTQTPRYLIKTRGQQVTLSCSPISGHRSVSWYQQTPGQGLQFLFEYFSETQRNKGNFPGRFSGRQFSNSRSEMNVSTLELGDSALYLCASSSSSRGTEELFFGEGSRLTVL.

This chain uses TRBV6-2 or TRBV6-3 with TRBJ2-2; 8 bases fit TRBD2. CDR1 and CDR2 from the germline V gene are MNHEY and SVGEGT. The CDR3 totals 16 residues. Trimming took 4 bases from V and 7 from J; bases not matched to a gene: 11. The CDR3 DNA sequence: TGTGCCAGCAGTTTGACCGGGAGGGCCGGGGACGGGGAGCTGTTTTTT. Amino acids: CASSLTGRAGDGELFF.

The chain employs TRBV4-2 and TRBJ2-1; 11 nucleotides line up with TRBD2. This CDR3 region has 18 residues. The V segment lost 1 base and the J segment 7 bases; nucleotides outside the gene matches: 12. Germline loops: CDR1 LGHNA, CDR2 YNFKEQ. The CDR3 reads CASSQALILAGGRNEQFF. CDR3 sequence (DNA): TGTGCCAGCAGCCAAGCCCTCATTCTAGCGGGAGGTAGGAATGAGCAGTTCTTC.

This clone came up once. The chain links TRBV28 to TRBJ1-2; TRBD1 is a possible D gene (5 bases). CDR3 length: 14 residues. In germline, CDR1 is MDHEN, CDR2 SYDVKM. V lost 1 base and J 2 bases, leaving 8 bases between the germline ends. The chain's CDR3 is CASSLYQGNYGYTF. CDR3 sequence (DNA): TGTGCCAGCAGTTTATATCAGGGAAACTATGGCTACACCTTC.

This clone turned up a few times. The chain joins TRBV6-6 to TRBJ2-1; weak D call: TRBD1 (6 bases). V lost 0 bases and J 7 bases, leaving 13 bases between the germline ends. Germline values: CDR1 MNHNY, CDR2 SVGAGI (reference sequence). This CDR3 spans 15 amino acids. This chain's CDR3 is CASSYSFPGANEQFF. Here the CDR3 DNA reads TGTGCCAGCAGTTACTCGTTCCCAGGGGCAAATGAGCAGTTCTTC.

This clone appeared many times. The chain is built from TRBV7-9 and TRBJ1-1; 9 nucleotides align to TRBD1. The germline CDR1 and CDR2 sequences are SEHNR and FQNEAQ (reference sequence). The junction had 11 bases not matched to a gene; V was cut back by 5 bases and J by 1 base. This CDR3 has 17 amino acids. DNA of the CDR3: TGTGCCAGCAGCCCGGAGCCGGGACAGGGAAGGAACACTGAAGCTTTCTTT. Encoded protein: CASSPEPGQGRNTEAFF.

V is TRBV19 and J is TRBJ1-5, with D tentatively TRBD1 (5 bases). Trimming pared 7 bases from V and 0 bases from J, leaving 13 bases between. CDR1 and CDR2 from the germline V gene are LNHDA and SQIVND (reference sequence). CDR3 length: 15 amino acids. The DNA for the CDR3 is TGTGCCAGTACCTACAACAGGTTTAGCAATCAGCCCCAGCATTTT. Its translation is CASTYNRFSNQPQHF. Using reference TRBV19 and TRBJ1-5 for the parts outside the CDR3, the full variable domain is DGGITQSPKYLFRKEGQNVTLSCEQNLNHDAMYWYRQDPGQGLRLIYYSQIVNDFQKGDIAEGYSVSREKKESFPLTVTSAQKNPTAFYLCASTYNRFSNQPQHFGDGTRLSIL.

The V gene is TRBV12-5, the J gene TRBJ2-1; D unresolved. Per germline, CDR1 LGHNT and CDR2 FRNRAP. Trimming pared 1 base from V and 3 bases from J, leaving 16 bases between. The CDR3 has 17 amino acids. The CDR3 coding sequence is TGTGCTAGTGGTTTGGGTGAGCTTCAATATTTCTACAATGAGCAGTTCTTC. It is translated as CASGLGELQYFYNEQFF.

The chain has TRBV6-1 and TRBJ1-2; no reliable D call. The V gene lost 0 bases and the J gene lost 4 bases, with 6 bases spanning the gap. The CDR3 consists of 13 residues. The germline V gene has CDR1 MNHNS and CDR2 SASEGT. CDR3 amino acids: CASSEAPGYGYTF. Here the CDR3 DNA reads TGTGCCAGCAGTGAAGCGCCGGGCTATGGCTACACCTTC.

The genes are TRBV6-6 and TRBJ1-2; tentatively, D is TRBD1 (5 bases). Germline V lookup: CDR1 MNHNY, CDR2 SVGAGI (reference sequence). Between the trimmed V and J ends, which lost 5 bases and 8 bases, there was a span of 15 bases. This CDR3 region has 13 residues. CDR3 in amino acids: CASSPSGGGGYTF. As DNA, the CDR3 is TGTGCCAGCAGTCCGTCGGGGGGAGGGGGCTACACCTTC.

V and J are TRBV2 and TRBJ1-1; D call uncertain. The germline V and J ends were trimmed by 6 bases and 5 bases, with 13 bases remaining between them. This CDR3 has 13 residues. Germline V gives CDR1 SNHLY, CDR2 FYNNEI. The CDR3 sequence is CASSGEGMTEAFF. In nucleotides, the CDR3 is TGTGCCAGCAGCGGGGAGGGAATGACTGAAGCTTTCTTT.